These 8 T cell receptor beta chains were sequenced from one sample in a study of blood T cell repertoires in COVID-19. The repertoire was sequenced with immunoSEQ multiplex PCR; TCRdb's copy has only in-frame clones and lacks some. The data contain 16,000 or so clones, about 89% of them singletons. Source material: peripheral blood. These receptors were taken from a man older than 75 with acute or convalescent COVID-19.

This clone was counted once. The chain couples TRBV12-3 or TRBV12-4 to TRBJ1-1; D unresolved. The CDR3 is 12 amino acids. Deletions cut 1 base from V and 6 bases from J, with 6 bases between. The chain's CDR3 is CASSLDGSEAFF. The CDR3, as DNA: TGTGCCAGCAGTTTAGACGGTTCTGAAGCTTTCTTT.

V and J are TRBV7-9 and TRBJ2-1; D remains ambiguous. The CDR3 is made up of 12 amino acids. Germline V gives CDR1 SEHNR, CDR2 FQNEAQ (reference sequence). The V end was cut by 5 bases, the J end by 9 bases, with 11 bases between. The CDR3 DNA reads as TGTGCCAGCAGCCCTATGTATAGTGAGCAGTTCTTC. This sequence encodes CASSPMYSEQFF.

The V call is TRBV30, the J call TRBJ2-7; TRBD2 aligns across 8 bases. CDR1 is GTSNPN, CDR2 SVGIG, per germline (reference sequence). The junction had 3 bases not matched to a gene; V was cut back by 0 bases and J by 2 bases. The CDR3 spans 14 residues. The CDR3 DNA reads as TGTGCCTGGAGTGTGGCGGGAGGAGCCTACGAGCAGTACTTC. This gives the protein CAWSVAGGAYEQYF. The full variable domain, in which reference TRBV30 and TRBJ2-7 provide the parts outside the CDR3, is SQTIHQWPATLVQPVGSPLSLECTVEGTSNPNLYWYRQAAGRGLQLLFYSVGIGQISSEVPQNLSASRPQDRQFILSSKKLLLSDSGFYLCAWSVAGGAYEQYFGPGTRLTVT.

The V gene is TRBV2, the J gene TRBJ2-7; 11 positions agree with TRBD2. Germline V gene data show CDR1 as SNHLY and CDR2 as FYNNEI. The CDR3 extends over 15 amino acids. The V gene end was trimmed by 6 bases and the J gene end by 1 base; junction bases not matched to a gene: 5. In DNA form, the CDR3 reads TGTGCCAGCAGGGCCGGGACTAGCGGATCCTACGAGCAGTACTTC. The encoded protein is CASRAGTSGSYEQYF. The variable domain in full, completed from reference TRBV2 and TRBJ2-7, reads EPEVTQTPSHQVTQMGQEVILRCVPISNHLYFYWYRQILGQKVEFLVSFYNNEISEKSEIFDDQFSVERPDGSNFTLKIRSTKLEDSAMYFCASRAGTSGSYEQYFGPGTRLTVT.

This clone was detected once. This rearrangement joins TRBV7-2 to TRBJ1-4; D may be TRBD1 (6 bases). CDR3 size: 16 residues. Germline V gene sequence: CDR1 SGHTA, CDR2 FQGNSA. V dropped 5 bases and J dropped 6 bases, with 19 bases sitting between them. Written as DNA, the CDR3 is TGTGCCAGCAGCCCCCAGGGGCAGGGGCCCCATGAAAAACTGTTTTTT. This encodes CASSPQGQGPHEKLFF.

This chain links TRBV19 with TRBJ1-1, with D uncertain. V was clipped by 3 bases and J by 4 bases, with 9 bases between them. This CDR3 has 13 amino acids. Germline loops: CDR1 LNHDA, CDR2 SQIVND (reference sequence). The CDR3 loop reads CASSIGRSTEAFF. The CDR3 coding sequence is TGTGCCAGTAGTATCGGTAGGAGCACTGAAGCTTTCTTT.

V is TRBV7-2 and J is TRBJ2-1; 12 bases agree with TRBD2. V dropped 5 bases and J dropped 11; count of bases not matched to a gene: 4. The CDR3 has 13 amino acids. Germline values: CDR1 SGHTA, CDR2 FQGNSA. Here the CDR3 DNA reads TGTGCCAGCAGCCCCTGGACTAGCGGGAAGCAGTTCTTC. Protein: CASSPWTSGKQFF.

The chain carries TRBV19 and TRBJ1-2, with 8 bases lining up with TRBD1. The V segment lost 5 bases and the J segment 8 bases; nucleotides outside the gene matches: 7. The CDR3 sequence is 13 residues long. CDR1 and CDR2 from the germline V gene are LNHDA and SQIVND (reference sequence). CDR3: CASSSRTGRGYTF. The CDR3 DNA reads as TGTGCCAGTAGTTCCCGGACAGGGCGAGGCTACACCTTC.